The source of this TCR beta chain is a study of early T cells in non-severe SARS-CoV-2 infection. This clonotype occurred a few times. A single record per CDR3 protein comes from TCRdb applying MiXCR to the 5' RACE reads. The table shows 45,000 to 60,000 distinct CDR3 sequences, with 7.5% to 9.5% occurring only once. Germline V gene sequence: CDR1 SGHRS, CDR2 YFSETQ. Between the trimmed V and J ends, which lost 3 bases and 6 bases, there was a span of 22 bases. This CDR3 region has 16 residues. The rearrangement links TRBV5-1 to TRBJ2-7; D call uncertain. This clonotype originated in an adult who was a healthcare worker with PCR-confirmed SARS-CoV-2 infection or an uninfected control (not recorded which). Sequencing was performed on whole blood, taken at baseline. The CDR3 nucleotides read TGCGCCAGCAGCTCAAAATGGAATGACCCTCTGGTCGAGCAGTACTTC. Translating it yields CASSSKWNDPLVEQYF.